The rows below give T cell receptor beta chains drawn from one sample of a study of breast tumors, draining lymph nodes, adjacent tissues. TCRdb reanalysed the multiplex PCR reads using MiXCR and keeps one entry per CDR3 protein. This table holds around 130,000 distinct CDR3 sequences, around a third found once. The sample consisted of axillary lymph node tissue. Every receptor here comes from a female donor with breast cancer. Some clones in this sample may be carry-over from other donors' samples. Each CDR3 is given with its conserved first and last residue. D genes are given only for firm matches. Size tells how often a clone was seen (once, few, many) or the class of an expanded clone, and some rows leave it out.

j_call d_call clone_size v_call cdr3_nt cdr3_aa
TRBJ2-3 . once TRBV7-9 TGTGCCAGCAGCGCCGCCCCTAGCACAGATACGCAGTATTTT CASSAAPSTDTQYF
TRBJ1-2 TRBD1 many TRBV30 TGTGCCTGGAAGACAGGGCTGGACGGCTACACCTTC CAWKTGLDGYTF
TRBJ2-1 . many TRBV19 TGTGCCAGTAGTACCCAAGGCGACTACAATGAGCAGTTCTTC CASSTQGDYNEQFF
TRBJ2-5 . many TRBV18 TGTGCCAGCTCATTATCCCGGGGTGAGACCCAGTACTTC CASSLSRGETQYF
TRBJ1-5 TRBD1 . TRBV5-6 TGTGCCACCACGGAGACAGGGGGTGGGCAGCCCCAGCATTTT CATTETGGGQPQHF
TRBJ2-1 TRBD2 . TRBV19 TGTGCCAGTAGTCCTCCTAGCGGGAGGGGAGGCTACAATGAGCAGTTCTTC CASSPPSGRGGYNEQFF
TRBJ2-5 TRBD1 many TRBV18 TGTGCCAGCTCACTGACAGGGGGCCGAGGGGAGACCCAGTACTTC CASSLTGGRGETQYF
TRBJ2-3 TRBD1 many TRBV5-1 TGCGCCAGCAGCTCTGGACAGGGCGTTGATACGCAGTATTTT CASSSGQGVDTQYF
TRBJ1-1 TRBD1 few TRBV12-3/TRBV12-4 TGTGCCAGCGCCTCCACGACAGGGGGCTTGCCGGCTTTCTTT CASASTTGGLPAFF
TRBJ1-1 . . TRBV4-2 TGTGCCAGCAGGGAGGGTCGGGGAAACACTGAAGCTTTCTTT CASREGRGNTEAFF
TRBJ2-7 . many TRBV7-7 TGTGCTAGCAGCTTTAGGGTCCCGCGGGGTGGCTACGAGCAGTACTTC CASSFRVPRGGYEQYF
TRBJ1-1 . . TRBV9 TGTGCCAGCAGCGTAGATCAGTTGTACACTGAAGCTTTCTTT CASSVDQLYTEAFF
TRBJ1-5 . . TRBV6-2/TRBV6-3 TGTGCCAGCAGTCACCGGGTTGGGCCCCAGCATTTT CASSHRVGPQHF
TRBJ2-2 TRBD2 many TRBV7-2 TGTGCCAGCAGCTTAAGGCGGGGGACCGGGGAGCTGTTTTTT CASSLRRGTGELFF
TRBJ2-5 . few TRBV6-5 TGTGCCAGCAGTCACAGGGACTCCTACTCTGAGACCCAGTACTTC CASSHRDSYSETQYF
TRBJ1-2 . many TRBV20-1 TGCAGTGCTTACACAGGAGCTAACTATGGCTACACCTTC CSAYTGANYGYTF
TRBJ1-1 TRBD1 few TRBV10-3 TGTGCCATCAGCCCGGGACAGGGGTTATATGGTTTCACTGAAGCTTTCTTT CAISPGQGLYGFTEAFF
TRBJ2-6 TRBD2 . TRBV2 TGTGCCGGCAATAGCGGGGGTCCTGGGGCCAACGTCCTGACTTTC CAGNSGGPGANVLTF
TRBJ1-2 . . TRBV29-1 TGCAGCGTTGAAACCCCAGGACATTTCGGCTACACCTTC CSVETPGHFGYTF
TRBJ1-4 . . TRBV20-1 TGCAGTGCTAGAGGGGCAGCAACTAATGAAAAACTGTTTTTT CSARGAATNEKLFF
TRBJ1-6 TRBD1 many TRBV20-1 TGCAGTGCTAGAGAGGACGGACAGGGGGGCAATTCACCCCTCCACTTT CSAREDGQGGNSPLHF
TRBJ1-6 . many TRBV9 TGTGCCAGCAGCGTATCAGGCTCCTATAATTCACCCCCCCACTTT CASSVSGSYNSPPHF
TRBJ1-1 TRBD1 many TRBV20-1 TGCAGTGGTAAAGGTGACAGGGGGCTGAACACTGAAGCTTTCTTT CSGKGDRGLNTEAFF
TRBJ2-5 TRBD1 . TRBV18 TGTGCCAGCTCACCCGGACAGGGAGGCACGGAGACCCAGTACTTC CASSPGQGGTETQYF
TRBJ2-3 TRBD2 many TRBV20-1 TGCAGTGCTAGACGTAGCGGGGGGGCGCCAGATACGCAGTATTTT CSARRSGGAPDTQYF
TRBJ2-2 TRBD1 many TRBV20-1 TGCAGTGCTCTTGGGACAGCGAGCACCGGGGAGCTGTTTTTT CSALGTASTGELFF
TRBJ2-5 . . TRBV7-9 TGTGCCAGCAGCTTAGGAGGGGGGAGCAATCAGCCCCAGTACTTC CASSLGGGSNQPQYF
TRBJ1-1 . . TRBV10-3 TGTGCCATCAGCGAGGGGGGGGGAAACACTGAAGCTTTCTTT CAISEGGGNTEAFF
TRBJ1-3 . many TRBV19 TGTGCCAGTAGTATCTTCAGGGGCTCTGGAAACACCATATATTTT CASSIFRGSGNTIYF
TRBJ1-6 . many TRBV4-2 TGTGCCAGCAGCCCAAAGACAGGATCCTCTAGCTCCTATAATTCACCCCTCCACTTT CASSPKTGSSSSYNSPLHF
TRBJ1-5 . many TRBV20-1 TGCAGTGCTAGTTCTAGACACGGTAGCAATCAGCCCCAGCATTTT CSASSRHGSNQPQHF
TRBJ1-3 . many TRBV3-1 TGTGCCAGCAGCCAAGTCTCAGGTTCTGGAAACACCATATATTTT CASSQVSGSGNTIYF
TRBJ1-5 TRBD1 many TRBV6-5 TGTGCCAGCAGTCACACACAGGGGAGGGGTCAGCCCCAGCATTTT CASSHTQGRGQPQHF
TRBJ1-6 TRBD1 . TRBV20-1 TGCAGTGCTAGAGAGGTCGCGACAGGGGGGTCCTATGATTCACCCCTCCACTTT CSAREVATGGSYDSPLHF
TRBJ1-2 . . TRBV6-2/TRBV6-3 TGTGCCAGCAGTCACCGGGACCTCTTCTCGGGGTACACCTTC CASSHRDLFSGYTF
TRBJ1-2 . many TRBV19 TGTGCCAGTAGTACTTCGGAACGACAGTACTATGGCTACACCTTC CASSTSERQYYGYTF
TRBJ2-1 TRBD2 many TRBV4-3 TGCGCCAGCAGCCAAGATACTAGCGGGGCAGATGAGCAGTTCTTC CASSQDTSGADEQFF
TRBJ1-5 . many TRBV5-8 TGTGCCAGCAGCTTGTCCCAGCATTTT CASSLSQHF
TRBJ1-2 . many TRBV20-1 TGCAGTGCGCCTAGGTCCCATGGCTACACCTTC CSAPRSHGYTF
TRBJ2-5 TRBD2 many TRBV20-1 TGCAGTGCTAGGGGGACTATGGGAGAAAAAGAGACCCAGTACTTC CSARGTMGEKETQYF
TRBJ1-5 . many TRBV6-2/TRBV6-3 TGTGCCAGCAGTTCCGTTCGACTAGATAGCAATCAGCCCCAGCATTTT CASSSVRLDSNQPQHF
TRBJ2-4 . few TRBV18 TGTGCCAGCTCACCTGAAGGGAACGCAAACATTCAGTACTTC CASSPEGNANIQYF
TRBJ2-3 . many TRBV9 TGTGCCAGCAGCGTAGCGGAGGGCGCTAGGGATACGCAGTATTTT CASSVAEGARDTQYF
TRBJ2-1 . many TRBV5-1 TGCGCCAGCAGCTTGGACGGGGGAAGGTACAATGAGCAGTTCTTC CASSLDGGRYNEQFF
TRBJ2-5 . once TRBV5-6 TGTGCCAGCAGCCGACCGGTGACAGCCCAGTACTTC CASSRPVTAQYF
TRBJ2-3 . . TRBV20-1 TGCAGTGCTCCCCGGACTGGCGGAAGCACAGATGCGCAGTATTTT CSAPRTGGSTDAQYF
TRBJ1-6 . many TRBV28 TGTGCCAGCAGTTTCCAGTCCTATAATTCACCCCTCCACTTT CASSFQSYNSPLHF
TRBJ1-5 . . TRBV20-1 TGCAGTGCTAGTTGGGGACAAGGCAATCAGCCCCAGCATTTT CSASWGQGNQPQHF
TRBJ1-6 TRBD1 . TRBV30 TGTGCCTGGAGTGTAAAAGGACAGGGTAATTCACCCCTCCACTTT CAWSVKGQGNSPLHF
TRBJ1-4 . many TRBV25-1 TGTGCCAGCAGTGATCCGGGTCCAACCGAAAAACTGTTTTTT CASSDPGPTEKLFF
TRBJ1-2 . many TRBV3-1 TGTGCCAGCAGCCAAGGGACAGCCGAGACACGTGGCTACACCTTC CASSQGTAETRGYTF
TRBJ1-6 TRBD1 . TRBV7-3 TGTGCCAGCAGCATAACCGGGACAGGGTCTTCCCCCCTCCACTTT CASSITGTGSSPLHF
TRBJ2-4 TRBD2 many TRBV2 TGTGCCAGCAGTGAGTTAGCGGGGGGGCTGAAAAACATTCAGTACTTC CASSELAGGLKNIQYF
TRBJ2-3 . many TRBV2 TGTGCCAGCTCAATGGGATTAGATACGCAGTATTTT CASSMGLDTQYF